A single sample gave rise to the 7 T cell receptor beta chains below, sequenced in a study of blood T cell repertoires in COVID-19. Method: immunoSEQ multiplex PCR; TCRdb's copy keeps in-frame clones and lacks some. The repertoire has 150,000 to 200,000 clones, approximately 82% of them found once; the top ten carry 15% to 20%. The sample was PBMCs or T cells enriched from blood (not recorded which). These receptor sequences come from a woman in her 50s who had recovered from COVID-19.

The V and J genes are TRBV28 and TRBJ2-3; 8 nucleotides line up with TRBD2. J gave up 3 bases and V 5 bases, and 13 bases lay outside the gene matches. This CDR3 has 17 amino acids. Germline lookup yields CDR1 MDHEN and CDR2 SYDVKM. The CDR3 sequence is CASSPREGLLRTDTQYF. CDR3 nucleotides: TGTGCCAGCAGTCCACGGGAGGGCCTCTTACGGACAGATACGCAGTATTTT.

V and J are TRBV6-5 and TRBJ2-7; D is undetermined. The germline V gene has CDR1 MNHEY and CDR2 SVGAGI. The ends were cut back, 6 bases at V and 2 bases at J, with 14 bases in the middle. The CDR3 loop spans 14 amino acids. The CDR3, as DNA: TGTGCCAGCAGAAGACAATACCAAGCCTACGAGCAGTACTTC. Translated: CASRRQYQAYEQYF.

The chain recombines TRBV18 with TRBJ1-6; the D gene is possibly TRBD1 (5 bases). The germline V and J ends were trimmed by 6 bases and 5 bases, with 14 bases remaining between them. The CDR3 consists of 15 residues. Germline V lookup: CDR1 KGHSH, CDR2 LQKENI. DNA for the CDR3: TGTGCCAGCTCCGAGGTGGACAATGATAATTCACCCCTCCACTTT. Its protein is CASSEVDNDNSPLHF.

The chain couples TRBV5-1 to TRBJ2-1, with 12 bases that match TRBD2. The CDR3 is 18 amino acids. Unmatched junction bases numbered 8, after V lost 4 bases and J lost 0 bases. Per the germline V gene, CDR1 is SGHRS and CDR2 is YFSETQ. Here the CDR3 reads CASSPKGTSGPSYNEQFF. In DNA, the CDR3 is TGCGCCAGCAGCCCAAAGGGGACTAGCGGGCCCTCCTACAATGAGCAGTTCTTC.

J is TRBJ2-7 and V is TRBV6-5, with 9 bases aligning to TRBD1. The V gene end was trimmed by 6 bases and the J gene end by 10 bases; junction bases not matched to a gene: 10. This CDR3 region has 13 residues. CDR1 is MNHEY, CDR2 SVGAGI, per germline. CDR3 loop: CASRTNRGRAQYF. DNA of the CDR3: TGTGCCAGCAGAACCAACAGGGGGCGAGCCCAGTACTTC.

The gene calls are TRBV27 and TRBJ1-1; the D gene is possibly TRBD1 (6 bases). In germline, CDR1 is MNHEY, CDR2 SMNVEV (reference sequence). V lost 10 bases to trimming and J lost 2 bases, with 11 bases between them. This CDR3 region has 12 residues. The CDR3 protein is CATRDINTEAFF. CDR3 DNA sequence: TGTGCCACTAGGGACATAAACACTGAAGCTTTCTTT.

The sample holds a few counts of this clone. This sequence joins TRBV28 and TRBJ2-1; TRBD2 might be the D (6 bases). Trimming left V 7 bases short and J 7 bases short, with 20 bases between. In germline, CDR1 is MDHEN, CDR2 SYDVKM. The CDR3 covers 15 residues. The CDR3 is CASIEFAGLRNEQFF. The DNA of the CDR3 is TGTGCCAGCATCGAATTTGCGGGGCTTAGGAATGAGCAGTTCTTC.